This T cell receptor beta chain originates from a study of blood T cell repertoires in COVID-19. Across the study: From the United States, Italy and Spain came samples of acute and convalescent COVID-19. Nucleic acid was either cDNA or gDNA, and it came from T cells, B-cell-depleted T cells, or PBMCs.

Trimming left V 6 bases short and J 4 bases short, with 16 bases between. Germline CDR1 LNHDA, CDR2 SQIVND (reference sequence). The CDR3 is 15 amino acids. A Seattle source enrolled patients during active infection and followed them longitudinally. In the original analysis: Nucleated cell number was recorded as an estimate derived from reference gene primer amplification. Using immunoSEQ multiplex PCR, the repertoire was profiled, and TCRdb retains in-frame clones only, with some absent. The V and J calls and the clone size are those of that table, but D and trimming were determined from the DNA. This table has 150,000 to 200,000 clones, around 85% appearing once. There are a few counts of this clone.

The source material was peripheral blood. The TCR comes from a woman aged 55 to 70 with COVID-19, enrolled during active disease. This chain uses TRBV19 with TRBJ1-5; tentative D call: TRBD1 (5 bases). CDR3 sequence (DNA): TGTGCCAGTAGCCAGGAGGGACGGCTGAATCAGCCCCAGCATTTT. It is translated as CASSQEGRLNQPQHF.